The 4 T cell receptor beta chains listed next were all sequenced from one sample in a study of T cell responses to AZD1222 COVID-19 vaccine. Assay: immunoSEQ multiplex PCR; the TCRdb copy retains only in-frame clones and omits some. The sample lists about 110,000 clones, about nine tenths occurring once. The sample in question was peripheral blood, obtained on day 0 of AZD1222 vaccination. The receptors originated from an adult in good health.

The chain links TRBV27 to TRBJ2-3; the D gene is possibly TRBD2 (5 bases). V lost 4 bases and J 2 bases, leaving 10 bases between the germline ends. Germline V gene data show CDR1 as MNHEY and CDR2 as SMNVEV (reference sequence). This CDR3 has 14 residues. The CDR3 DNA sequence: TGTGCCAGCAGTTCGGCGGGCGCCACAGATACGCAGTATTTT. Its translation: CASSSAGATDTQYF.

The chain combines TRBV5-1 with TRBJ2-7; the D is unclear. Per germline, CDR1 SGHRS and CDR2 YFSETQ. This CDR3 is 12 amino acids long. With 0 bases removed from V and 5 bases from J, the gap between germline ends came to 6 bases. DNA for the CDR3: TGCGCCAGCAGCTTGGCTGGGAACGAGCAGTACTTC. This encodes CASSLAGNEQYF.

The CDR3 DNA follows: TGTGCCAGCAGCCAAGAGGCAGCCCGCAATCAGCCCCAGCATTTT. Translation gives CASSQEAARNQPQHF. The chain combines TRBV3-1 (or the pseudogene TRBV3-2) with TRBJ1-5; D is ambiguous. CDR3 size: 15 residues. Germline V gives CDR1 LGHDT, CDR2 YNNKEL (reference sequence). Between the trimmed V and J ends, which lost 0 bases and 2 bases, there was a span of 8 bases.

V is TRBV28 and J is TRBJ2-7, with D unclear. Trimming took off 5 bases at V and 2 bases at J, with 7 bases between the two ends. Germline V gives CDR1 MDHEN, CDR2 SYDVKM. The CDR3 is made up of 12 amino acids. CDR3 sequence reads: CASSQDPYEQYF. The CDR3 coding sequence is TGTGCCAGCAGTCAGGACCCCTACGAGCAGTACTTC.